A selection of T cell receptor beta chains follows, all from one sample in a study of identifying expanded T cells in peripheral blood. Generated by immunoSEQ multiplex PCR, the TCRdb table keeps only in-frame clones and is missing some. The repertoire holds more than 50,000 clones, around 86% seen once, with 15% to 20% in the top ten. The specimen was blood. The receptors were gathered from a person between 18 and 69 years old in good health. The CDR3 runs from the conserved cysteine through the conserved F or W. The order of the fields is clone size, D gene, J gene, V gene, CDR3 DNA, CDR3 protein. A D gene is named only where the DNA matches it firmly. Rows give clone size only sometimes, using once, few, many, or a class for an expanded clone.

. | . | TRBJ2-6 | TRBV7-9 | TGTGCCAGCAGCTTAGGGGGCATGGGCTCTGGGGCCAACGTCCTGACTTTC | CASSLGGMGSGANVLTF
once | . | TRBJ1-2 | TRBV7-6 | TGTGCCAGCAGCTTAGCGGAGGGCTACACCTTC | CASSLAEGYTF
. | TRBD2 | TRBJ2-1 | TRBV7-8 | TGTGCCAGCAGCTTATACGGTAGCGGGGATGAGCAGTTCTTC | CASSLYGSGDEQFF
. | TRBD2 | TRBJ2-3 | TRBV9 | TGTGCCAGCAGCTCCCGGGGAGCGGGAATCGGCACAGATACGCAGTATTTT | CASSSRGAGIGTDTQYF
. | . | TRBJ2-2 | TRBV7-7 | TGTGCCAGCAGCTTAGAAGCCTTTGGGGCTAGCTCTCCCGGGGAGCTGTTTTTT | CASSLEAFGASSPGELFF
few | . | TRBJ1-1 | TRBV2 | TGTGCCAGCAGTTTCAGGGGAGGGGGCACTGAAGCTTTCTTT | CASSFRGGGTEAFF
. | . | TRBJ2-3 | TRBV9 | TGTGCCAGCGGAGGACCCTCCTACACAGATACGCAGTATTTT | CASGGPSYTDTQYF
few | . | TRBJ1-2 | TRBV30 | TGTGCCTGGAGTGTAACAGGACTCGCTAACTATGGCTACACCTTC | CAWSVTGLANYGYTF
. | TRBD1 | TRBJ2-4 | TRBV19 | TGTGCCAGTAGTCCCGGCGGGACAGGGATGGACATTCAGTACTTC | CASSPGGTGMDIQYF
few | . | TRBJ2-7 | TRBV7-9 | TGTGCCAGCAGACCGGGGACACTCTCCTACGAGCAGTACTTC | CASRPGTLSYEQYF
. | . | TRBJ2-2 | TRBV7-9 | TGTGCCAGCAGCTTTCAGTCCGGGGAGCTGTTTTTT | CASSFQSGELFF
. | . | TRBJ1-6 | TRBV27 | TGTGCCAGCAGTTTCATGGGGCTTGATTCACCCCTCCACTTT | CASSFMGLDSPLHF
. | . | TRBJ2-5 | TRBV19 | TGTGCCAGTAGTACCCGGAGCGAGACCCAGTACTTC | CASSTRSETQYF
. | . | TRBJ2-2 | TRBV19 | TGTGCCAGTAGTATGGGACGGAAGAACACCGGGGAGCTGTTTTTT | CASSMGRKNTGELFF
few | . | TRBJ1-1 | TRBV7-2 | TGTGCCAGCAGCTTATTGCCAGGGAGAACTGAAGCTTTCTTT | CASSLLPGRTEAFF
once | TRBD1 | TRBJ1-1 | TRBV7-9 | TGTGCCAGCAGCGTCGGGACAGCGAACACTGAAGCTTTCTTT | CASSVGTANTEAFF
once | TRBD1 | TRBJ1-4 | TRBV5-1 | TGCGCCAGCAGCCGACAGGGGACTAATGAAAAACTGTTTTTT | CASSRQGTNEKLFF
. | . | TRBJ1-4 | TRBV10-2 | TGCGCCAGCAGCAGGGGTGGGGAGGAAAAACTGTTTTTT | CASSRGGEEKLFF
. | . | TRBJ2-5 | TRBV5-4 | TGTGCCAGCAGTCGAAGGAGGGAAGAGACCCAGTACTTC | CASSRRREETQYF
. | . | TRBJ1-2 | TRBV11-3 | TGTGCCAGCAGCTCAGACCGGGGCATTGTCACTAACTATGGCTACACCTTC | CASSSDRGIVTNYGYTF
. | . | TRBJ2-5 | TRBV11-3 | TGTGCCAGCAGCTTAGTTGGGGGTATAATTTCGGGAAAACAAGAGACCCAGTACTTC | CASSLVGGIISGKQETQYF
many | TRBD1 | TRBJ1-3 | TRBV2 | TGTGCCAGCAGTGAACTCATTACCAAGACAGGGGGCACAGGAAACACCATATATTTT | CASSELITKTGGTGNTIYF
. | . | TRBJ1-1 | TRBV4-1 | TGCGCCAGCAGCCCGGAGCGGGTTATGCGGACTGAAGCTTTCTTT | CASSPERVMRTEAFF
. | TRBD1 | TRBJ1-5 | TRBV13 | TGTGCCAGCAGCCCCGGGACAGTTAGCAATCAGCCCCAGCATTTT | CASSPGTVSNQPQHF
. | TRBD1 | TRBJ1-1 | TRBV6-1 | TGTGCCAGCAGTGACAGGGGGCTGAGCGGGTACACTGAAGCTTTCTTT | CASSDRGLSGYTEAFF
. | . | TRBJ2-6 | TRBV9 | TGTGCCAGCAGCGTCTCCGGGACTGGGGCCAACGTCCTGACTTTC | CASSVSGTGANVLTF
. | TRBD2 | TRBJ2-5 | TRBV7-9 | TGTGCCAGCAGTTCCCCCTTGCTAGCGGGGGGTGAGACCCAGTACTTC | CASSSPLLAGGETQYF
. | . | TRBJ1-2 | TRBV4-3 | TGCGCCAGCAGCCAAGAAGACCGGAGCTATGGCTACACCTTC | CASSQEDRSYGYTF
many | . | TRBJ2-1 | TRBV4-1 | TGCGCCAGCAGCCAAGCCCTCCCTCGGGGCCATGAGCAGTTCTTC | CASSQALPRGHEQFF
. | TRBD1 | TRBJ1-2 | TRBV6-1 | TGTGCCAGCACCACAACGGGACAGGCTTATGGCTACACCTTC | CASTTTGQAYGYTF
. | . | TRBJ1-2 | TRBV5-1 | TGCGCCAGCAGCTCCACGACAGCACACTTC | CASSSTTAHF
once | . | TRBJ2-4 | TRBV18 | TGTGCCAGCTCACCACAGTTAGCCAAAAACATTCAGTACTTC | CASSPQLAKNIQYF
. | . | TRBJ2-1 | TRBV28 | TGTGCCAGCAGTGGAAGGGGACCCAACAATGAGCAGTTCTTC | CASSGRGPNNEQFF
. | . | TRBJ2-1 | TRBV7-9 | TGTGCCAGCGGCATCTTGAGCAGCTCCTACAATGAGCAGTTCTTC | CASGILSSSYNEQFF
. | . | TRBJ1-1 | TRBV7-2 | TGTGCCAGCAGCTCGATGGGGGCTTTCTTT | CASSSMGAFF
few | . | TRBJ2-2 | TRBV29-1 | TGCAGCGTTGATCCCGAGAACACCGGGGAGCTGTTTTTT | CSVDPENTGELFF
. | TRBD2 | TRBJ2-1 | TRBV15 | TGTGCCACCAGCACCTATAGCGGGAGAAGTGAGCAGTTCTTC | CATSTYSGRSEQFF
. | TRBD2 | TRBJ2-2 | TRBV15 | TGTGCCACCAGCGTAGCGGGAGACACCGGGGAGCTGTTTTTT | CATSVAGDTGELFF
. | TRBD1 | TRBJ2-1 | TRBV7-9 | TGTGCCAGCAGCACGGGACAGCCCTACAATGAGCAGTTCTTC | CASSTGQPYNEQFF
. | TRBD2 | TRBJ2-2 | TRBV7-2 | TGTGCCAGCAGCAAAGGACTAGCGGGAGTTAACACCGGGGAGCTGTTTTTT | CASSKGLAGVNTGELFF
. | . | TRBJ2-4 | TRBV14 | TGTGCCAGCAGCCTCCAGGGGGGAGTGGGCATTCAGTACTTC | CASSLQGGVGIQYF
. | TRBD1 | TRBJ2-3 | TRBV10-3 | TGTGCCATCAGGACAGGGGCGACAGATACGCAGTATTTT | CAIRTGATDTQYF
. | TRBD1 | TRBJ2-4 | TRBV2 | TGTGCCAGCAGCGGAGGGCCCGGGACAGGGAGGAACATTCAGTACTTC | CASSGGPGTGRNIQYF
. | . | TRBJ2-7 | TRBV5-1 | TGCGCCAGCACCAAACAGGGCTCCTACGAGCAGTACTTC | CASTKQGSYEQYF
. | . | TRBJ2-1 | TRBV4-1 | TGCGCCAGCAGCCAAGTTTCTGCTAGCTGGTCCCACAATGAGCAGTTCTTC | CASSQVSASWSHNEQFF
. | . | TRBJ2-2 | TRBV11-3 | TGTGCCAGCAGCAAGGGGGGACCGATAGTCGGCGGGGAGCTGTTTTTT | CASSKGGPIVGGELFF
. | . | TRBJ1-1 | TRBV5-1 | TGCGCCAGCAGCCTGCTTTCGAACGCTGAAGCTTTCTTT | CASSLLSNAEAFF
. | . | TRBJ1-4 | TRBV12-2 | TGTGCAAGTCGCCCCGGCAGGGTAACTAATGAAAAACTGTTTTTT | CASRPGRVTNEKLFF
. | TRBD1 | TRBJ1-2 | TRBV10-3 | TGTGCCATCAGTGGGGGGACAGACTTTGTGGGCTACACCTTC | CAISGGTDFVGYTF
. | . | TRBJ2-5 | TRBV7-7 | TGTGCCAGCAGCCCCGACCCACCAACTTTCGTGGCAGAAGAGACCCAGTACTTC | CASSPDPPTFVAEETQYF
. | TRBD1 | TRBJ1-2 | TRBV7-9 | TGTGCCAGCAGCTTATTAAAAGGGGGCGCGGTTCGATTCTATGGCTACACCTTC | CASSLLKGGAVRFYGYTF
. | TRBD2 | TRBJ2-5 | TRBV7-9 | TGTGCCAGCAGCTCCGGACTAGCGGGGGGCCGGGAGACCCAGTACTTC | CASSSGLAGGRETQYF
once | . | TRBJ2-1 | TRBV6-1 | TGTGCCAGCAGGAAGGGACCAACGGGAGTCAATGAGCAGTTCTTC | CASRKGPTGVNEQFF
. | TRBD2 | TRBJ2-1 | TRBV30 | TGTGCCTGGAGGACAAGCGGGGGGGCTTGGATATATGAGCAGTTCTTC | CAWRTSGGAWIYEQFF
few | TRBD1 | TRBJ2-3 | TRBV5-6 | TGTGCCAGCAGCTTCTATCAGGGGGCTAGCACAGATACGCAGTATTTT | CASSFYQGASTDTQYF
. | . | TRBJ2-2 | TRBV19 | TGTGCCAGTAGTTCCGAGTCCCTCGTTAGCGGGGAGCTGTTTTTT | CASSSESLVSGELFF
. | . | TRBJ1-2 | TRBV10-3 | TGTGCCATCAGTGAAAGGCAGGGCAACTATGGCTACACCTTC | CAISERQGNYGYTF